This T cell receptor beta chain was identified during a study of high-grade serous ovarian cancer treatment subgroups. Overall study findings and caveats: Clonal relatedness tracked neoantigen level, and by trend copy number and mutation load. Without spatial data, bulk sequencing limits insight into HGSC tumor diversity.

Data came from immunoSEQ multiplex PCR; TCRdb stores just in-frame clones and leaves some out. This sample has about 15,000 clones, with roughly nine tenths found just once. Tumor tissue was taken before any definitive surgery or chemotherapy was given. Turning to this clone: The antigen is undetermined.

The receptor's source is a human donor with high-grade serous ovarian cancer. Sample: tumor tissue.

Here the CDR3 DNA reads TGCGCCAGCAGTGACCCCGGGACGGTTAATGAGCAGTTCTTC. It encodes CASSDPGTVNEQFF. The genes are TRBV10-1 and TRBJ2-1, with D perhaps assigned TRBD1 or TRBD2 (5 bases each). Per germline, CDR1 WNHNN and CDR2 SYGVQD (reference sequence). The CDR3 loop spans 14 amino acids. V was shortened by 3 bases and J by 7 bases, with 13 bases between the two germline ends.